This T cell receptor beta chain was captured by sequencing in a study of cytomegalovirus exposure and HLA in healthy donors. Whole-study findings and limits: A few chains linked to CMV were shown in vitro to be specific for CMV antigens. A list of roughly 180 TCR beta chains associated with cytomegalovirus was given.

About this clone: Its antigen is not identified.

V shed 5 bases and J 6 bases; nucleotides not matched to a gene: 13. This CDR3 spans 15 amino acids. Germline CDR1 SGHAT, CDR2 FQNNGV. Using immunoSEQ multiplex PCR, the repertoire was profiled, and TCRdb retains in-frame clones only, with some absent. This table has approximately 140,000 clones, approximately 87% appearing once. The donors were part of the validation cohort of some 120 subjects. That cohort was separate from the first cohort, which comprised fewer than 800 subjects. The sequence was collected from a man younger than 35 in good health and CMV-seronegative. The chain combines TRBV11-2 with TRBJ2-7; 7 nucleotides match TRBD1. Sample: PBMCs. The CDR3 DNA reads as TGTGCCAGCAGCCACCGGACAGGACCCCTCAGCGAGCAGTACTTC. It specifies CASSHRTGPLSEQYF.